The rows below give T cell receptor beta chains drawn from one sample of a study of shared clonotypes between healthy human individuals. Sequencing used immunoSEQ multiplex PCR; TCRdb keeps in-frame clones, though not all of them. The sample has over a million clones, approximately 72% seen once. Sequencing was performed on memory CD4+ T cells sorted from blood. The origin of the receptors is a man aged 18-30 years in good health. Both conserved end residues are part of each CDR3. D genes are given only for firm matches. Clone size is given for some rows only: seen once, a few or many times, or a class if the clone is expanded.

>17|-|-|TRBV19
CASSPTPQRWSNQPQHF
>13|once|-|TRBV7-8
CASSPTWSQPQHF
>15|-|TRBD1|TRBV7-9
CASSPGTGINEKLFF
>16|-|-|TRBV19
CASSTTGQGLNQPQHF
>17|-|TRBD1|TRBV5-8
CASSSITGGFGLNEQFF
>12|once|-|TRBV30
CATLGRTRGYTF
>15|few|-|TRBV7-2
CASSPQGASNYGYTF
>15|-|TRBD1|TRBV10-3
CAIREFDRANTEAFF
>15|-|TRBD1|TRBV10-3
CAISATGAFNQPQHF
>14|-|TRBD1|TRBV5-1
CASSPAGTGGSQYF
>12|-|-|TRBV5-4
CASSLSQETQYF
>18|once|TRBD2|TRBV28
CASSLTLGLAGGGETQYF
>17|-|TRBD1|TRBV5-1
CASSLQTGGSNNSPLHF
>16|many|-|TRBV28
CASSLISIQYSEKLFF
>16|-|-|TRBV5-1
CASSKHTGTLAEKLFF
>15|-|-|TRBV4-2
CASSQEKRDAGELFF
>14|-|-|TRBV19
CASSIGGNTDTQYF
>13|-|-|TRBV5-1
CASSPVDRDTQYF
>17|once|-|TRBV5-1
CASSLGGLGRAQETQYF
>14|-|-|TRBV7-3
CASSSPAVSREQFF
>13|-|TRBD1|TRBV5-4
CASSLRDSFEAFF
>13|-|-|TRBV7-8
CASSLVGSNEQFF
>14|-|-|TRBV6-1
CASSGQGLYNEQFF
>16|-|TRBD2|TRBV25-1
CASSDSGSGTTGELFF
>16|-|-|TRBV9
CASSVGPPGHNSPLHF
>16|-|TRBD1|TRBV27
CASSAWTAGGNYGYTF
>14|-|-|TRBV28
CASSSRTGIYTIYF
>15|-|TRBD2|TRBV4-1
CASSLTLAGGSEQYF
>15|once|TRBD1|TRBV10-2
CASSEGTGGTDTQYF
>15|-|-|TRBV19
CASSPGGLGQETQYF
>13|-|-|TRBV6-6
CASIGTGGQPQHF
>15|few|-|TRBV6-5
CASSYSLQGNTEAFF
>16|few|TRBD1|TRBV7-9
CASSLTRTGINEKLFF
>15|-|-|TRBV7-2
CASSLAWQGGNEQFF
>16|-|TRBD1|TRBV5-6
CASSLGTGGAYTEAFF